The present T cell receptor (beta chain) was sequenced within a study of blood T cell repertoires in COVID-19. About the study: The samples span acute and convalescent COVID-19 from the United States, Italy and Spain. PBMCs, B-cell-depleted T cells, or T cells were the source of the cDNA or gDNA that made up the material.

The CDR3 has 14 amino acids. Germline CDR1 is PRHDT and CDR2 is FYEKMQ (reference sequence). With 2 bases removed from V and 4 bases from J, the gap between germline ends came to 11 bases. Authors' analysis steps: Quantification of nucleated cells was approximated via reference gene primer amplification. Generated by immunoSEQ multiplex PCR, the TCRdb table keeps only in-frame clones and is missing some. Clone size and V and J calls were adopted from that table, with D and trimming inferred from the DNA. The table includes some 120,000 clones, more than 75% detected once. Material for sequencing was peripheral blood. The chain couples TRBV13 to TRBJ2-5; tentative D call: TRBD1 (6 bases). The sequence came from a man in his 60s with acute or convalescent COVID-19. Here the CDR3 DNA reads TGTGCCAGCAGCTTAAGTCGACAGGTAGAGACCCAGTACTTC. Amino acids: CASSLSRQVETQYF.